The T cell receptor beta chain under discussion was sequenced for a study of OX40 agonist ivuxolimab in advanced cancers. Germline CDR1 is SEHNR and CDR2 is FQNEAQ (reference sequence). V was cut by 1 base and J by 7 bases, with 20 bases left in between. The length of the CDR3 is 17 residues. The repertoire was sequenced with immunoSEQ multiplex PCR; TCRdb's copy has only in-frame clones and lacks some. The sample has about 61,000 clones, approximately 91% seen once. The material was CD4+ or CD8+ T cells sorted from blood, obtained in a trial of the OX40 agonist ivuxolimab. The clonotype was recovered from an adult with an advanced solid tumor such as melanoma, head and neck, liver or kidney cancer. This chain joins TRBV7-9 and TRBJ1-5; D ambiguous. CDR3: CASSLVSPTKSGQPQHF. The CDR3 bases are TGTGCCAGCAGCTTAGTAAGTCCGACTAAATCCGGGCAGCCCCAGCATTTT.